The 17 T cell receptor beta chains in this list originate from one sample, sequenced in a study of cytomegalovirus exposure and HLA in healthy donors. 13 Jbeta primers and 60 Vbeta primers were used for the PCR. This table comes from immunoSEQ multiplex PCR, and its TCRdb copy is limited to in-frame clones, with some not included. The sample carries some 140,000 clones, roughly 79% recorded once. The sample was PBMCs. All receptors derive from a male donor in good health and CMV-seronegative.

This chain joins TRBV27 and TRBJ2-3; D perhaps matches TRBD2 (6 bases). Trimming took off 0 bases at V and 3 bases at J, with 25 bases between the two ends. The CDR3 is made up of 20 amino acids. Per the germline V gene, CDR1 is MNHEY and CDR2 is SMNVEV (reference sequence). DNA for the CDR3: TGTGCCAGCAGTTTATCGCCCTTTCGAGGACGGACTACAACAACAGATACGCAGTATTTT. Its translation is CASSLSPFRGRTTTTDTQYF.

This clone was found once. The chain combines TRBV5-5 with TRBJ1-2; D is unresolved. The CDR3 spans 14 residues. Germline V CDR1 and CDR2: SGHKS, YYEKEE (reference sequence). Trimming removed 0 bases at V and 9 bases at J, with 15 bases between. This chain's CDR3 is CASSLAGKLDRYTF. The CDR3 DNA sequence: TGTGCCAGCAGCTTGGCCGGGAAACTCGACCGCTACACCTTC.

This chain connects TRBV6-5 to TRBJ1-6; D possibly corresponds to TRBD1 (6 bases). The germline V and J ends were trimmed by 5 bases and 9 bases, with 17 bases remaining between them. CDR3 length equals 15 residues. Germline V gene sequence: CDR1 MNHEY, CDR2 SVGAGI. Here the CDR3 DNA reads TGTGCCAGCAGTCCCCAAGGGGGGGCGGCTTCACCCCTCCACTTT. This encodes CASSPQGGAASPLHF.

Regarding this clone: Other DNA variants within this sample encode the same CDR3. This sequence joins TRBV27 and TRBJ2-7, with 8 bases lining up with TRBD1. After removal of 3 bases from V and 3 bases from J, the junction contained 4 bases not matched to a gene. The germline gives CDR1 MNHEY, CDR2 SMNVEV (reference sequence). There are 14 residues in the CDR3. In DNA, the CDR3 is TGTGCCAGCAGTTTTGGGACAGGAGGCTACGAGCAGTACTTC. Protein sequence: CASSFGTGGYEQYF.

The chain uses TRBV7-2 and TRBJ1-5, with TRBD1 identical over 9 bases. Trimming at V came to 5 bases and at J to 2 bases, leaving 7 bases not matched to a gene. This CDR3 spans 16 amino acids. Germline V gene lookup returns CDR1 SGHTA and CDR2 FQGNSA. This chain's CDR3 is CASSPQTGGGNQPQHF. The CDR3, as DNA: TGTGCCAGCAGCCCCCAAACAGGGGGCGGCAATCAGCCCCAGCATTTT.

The chain has TRBV27 and TRBJ1-2; 9 nucleotides match TRBD1. The V gene's germline CDR1 is MNHEY and CDR2 SMNVEV (reference sequence). CDR3 length: 18 amino acids. J gave up 2 bases and V 0 bases, and 10 bases lay outside the gene matches. Here the CDR3 reads CASSLSPDRGLGNYGYTF. For the CDR3, the DNA is TGTGCCAGCAGTTTATCCCCGGACAGGGGTTTGGGGAACTATGGCTACACCTTC.

V is TRBV10-3 and J is TRBJ1-1, with D tentatively TRBD1 (5 bases). CDR1 is ENHRY and CDR2 is SYGVKD in the germline V gene. The CDR3 loop spans 15 amino acids. Trimming left V 2 bases short and J 1 base short, with 11 bases between. CDR3 nucleotides: TGTGCCATCAGTGAGGACTGGGGGGGGAACACTGAAGCTTTCTTT. Translation: CAISEDWGGNTEAFF.

This chain's CDR3 is CASSVGASLPYEQYF. The CDR3 DNA is TGTGCCAGCAGCGTAGGAGCCTCTCTGCCCTACGAGCAGTACTTC. The chain is built from TRBV9 and TRBJ2-7, with unresolved D. V was pared by 0 bases and J by 2 bases, with 12 bases between. This CDR3 region has 15 residues. Germline CDR1 and CDR2: SGDLS and YYNGEE.

CDR3 amino acids: CASSLDAGTEAFF. The DNA of the CDR3 is TGTGCCAGCAGCTTAGATGCGGGAACTGAAGCTTTCTTT. The chain employs TRBV7-9 and TRBJ1-1; unclear D gene. V was shortened by 1 base and J by 5 bases, with 8 bases between the two germline ends. The CDR3 covers 13 residues. Germline values: CDR1 SEHNR, CDR2 FQNEAQ (reference sequence).

The chain has TRBV7-2 and TRBJ1-1, with D possibly TRBD1 on 6 matching bases. Trimming shortened V by 5 bases and J by 9 bases, and 25 bases separated the two germline ends. Germline CDR1 SGHTA, CDR2 FQGNSA. The CDR3 is 16 amino acids. The DNA for the CDR3 is TGTGCCAGCAGCCCTACAGGGTTCTACGGCACCCGGCAAGCTTTCTTT. Translating gives CASSPTGFYGTRQAFF.

This clone came up once. The CDR3 sequence is CASSWGLAGGGANVLTF. The CDR3 bases are TGTGCCAGCAGCTGGGGACTAGCGGGGGGAGGGGCCAACGTCCTGACTTTC. The rearrangement uses TRBV5-4 and TRBJ2-6; 15 nucleotides agree with TRBD2. This CDR3 is built from 17 residues. Germline CDR1 is SGHNT and CDR2 is YYREEE (reference sequence). V gave up 3 bases and J gave up 4 bases; unmatched junction bases: 2.

This sequence joins TRBV7-9 and TRBJ1-3; the D gene is possibly TRBD1 (6 bases). V lost 2 bases and J 4 bases, leaving 9 bases between the germline ends. The length of the CDR3 is 14 residues. Per the germline V gene, CDR1 is SEHNR and CDR2 is FQNEAQ (reference sequence). The CDR3 protein is CASSLNRVGNTIYF. The CDR3 bases are TGTGCCAGCAGCTTAAACAGGGTGGGAAACACCATATATTTT.

This sequence joins TRBV27 and TRBJ1-1; 8 bases are a match to TRBD1. Losses at the gene ends were 5 bases for V and 5 bases for J; bases not matched to a gene: 7. The CDR3 length is 14 residues. Germline values: CDR1 MNHEY, CDR2 SMNVEV (reference sequence). The CDR3 region is CASSAGQGFTEAFF. CDR3 nucleotides: TGTGCCAGCAGTGCCGGACAGGGATTTACTGAAGCTTTCTTT.

The V gene is TRBV2, the J gene TRBJ2-5; tentative D call: TRBD2 (5 bases). V lost 6 bases and J lost 2, with 7 bases in between. CDR1 and CDR2 from the germline V gene are SNHLY and FYNNEI. The CDR3 spans 12 residues. The CDR3 protein is CASREDQETQYF. The CDR3 nucleotides read TGTGCCAGCAGGGAGGATCAAGAGACCCAGTACTTC. Full variable domain (outside the CDR3, taken from reference TRBV2 and TRBJ2-5): EPEVTQTPSHQVTQMGQEVILRCVPISNHLYFYWYRQILGQKVEFLVSFYNNEISEKSEIFDDQFSVERPDGSNFTLKIRSTKLEDSAMYFCASREDQETQYFGPGTRLLVL.

This clone was counted a few times. V is TRBV19 and J is TRBJ1-5; 11 bases map to TRBD1. J gave up 1 base and V 6 bases, and 2 bases lay outside the gene matches. Per the germline V gene, CDR1 is LNHDA and CDR2 is SQIVND (reference sequence). The CDR3 totals 15 residues. CDR3 nucleotide sequence: TGTGCCAGTAGGGGGACAGGGGGAAGCAATCAGCCCCAGCATTTT. Translating it yields CASRGTGGSNQPQHF. Filled out from reference TRBV19 and TRBJ1-5, the complete variable domain reads DGGITQSPKYLFRKEGQNVTLSCEQNLNHDAMYWYRQDPGQGLRLIYYSQIVNDFQKGDIAEGYSVSREKKESFPLTVTSAQKNPTAFYLCASRGTGGSNQPQHFGDGTRLSIL.

The chain recombines TRBV7-2 with TRBJ2-7; 8 nucleotides line up with TRBD1. Per the germline V gene, CDR1 is SGHTA and CDR2 is FQGNSA. CDR3 size: 15 residues. Unmatched junction bases numbered 11, after V lost 4 bases and J lost 6 bases. Written as DNA, the CDR3 is TGTGCCAGCAGCTCCAGGTTGACAGGGGTCTCCGAGCAGTACTTC. It codes for CASSSRLTGVSEQYF.

Here the CDR3 DNA reads TGTGCCAGCAGCTCGCTGACAGGGGGCCACTTTATGGGGGAGCTGTTTTTT. Protein: CASSSLTGGHFMGELFF. V usage is TRBV5-4 and J usage is TRBJ2-2; 10 positions match TRBD1. J lost 8 bases, V lost 3 bases, and 13 bases had no gene match. The CDR3 has 17 amino acids. The germline V gene has CDR1 SGHNT and CDR2 YYREEE (reference sequence).